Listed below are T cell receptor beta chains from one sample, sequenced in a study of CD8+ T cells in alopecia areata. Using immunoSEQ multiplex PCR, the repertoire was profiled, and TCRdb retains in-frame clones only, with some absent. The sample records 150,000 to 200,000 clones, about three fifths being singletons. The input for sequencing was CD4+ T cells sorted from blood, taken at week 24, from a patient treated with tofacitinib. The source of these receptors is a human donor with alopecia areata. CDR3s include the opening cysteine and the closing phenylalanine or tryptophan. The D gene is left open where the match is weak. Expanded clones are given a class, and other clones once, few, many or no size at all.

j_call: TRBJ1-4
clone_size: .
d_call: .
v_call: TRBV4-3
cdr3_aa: CASSQEKGTGKLFF
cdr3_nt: TGCGCCAGCAGCCAAGAAAAGGGGACGGGAAAACTGTTTTTT

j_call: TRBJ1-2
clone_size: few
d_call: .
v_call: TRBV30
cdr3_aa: CAWRKGNYGYTF
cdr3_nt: TGTGCCTGGAGGAAGGGAAACTATGGCTACACCTTC

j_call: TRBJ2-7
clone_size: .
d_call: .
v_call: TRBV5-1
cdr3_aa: CASSLYRGPYEQYF
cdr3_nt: TGCGCCAGCAGCTTGTATCGGGGACCCTACGAGCAGTACTTC

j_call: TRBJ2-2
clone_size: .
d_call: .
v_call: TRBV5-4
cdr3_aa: CASSPPGQANTGELFF
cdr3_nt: TGTGCCAGCAGCCCTCCGGGACAAGCGAACACCGGGGAGCTGTTTTTT

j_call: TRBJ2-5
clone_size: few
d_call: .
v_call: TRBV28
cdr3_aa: CASSPGAHEETQYF
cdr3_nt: TGTGCCAGCAGTCCCGGGGCACATGAGGAGACCCAGTACTTC

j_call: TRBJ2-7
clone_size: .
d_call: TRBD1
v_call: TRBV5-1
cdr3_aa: CASSPGQGITYEQYF
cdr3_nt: TGCGCCAGCAGCCCTGGACAGGGGATAACCTACGAGCAGTACTTC

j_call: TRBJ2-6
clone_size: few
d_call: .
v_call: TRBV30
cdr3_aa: CAWRRRGDSGANVLTF
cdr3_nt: TGTGCCTGGAGAAGGAGGGGCGACTCTGGGGCCAACGTCCTGACTTTC

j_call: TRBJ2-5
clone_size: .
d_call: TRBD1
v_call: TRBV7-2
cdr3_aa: CASSTTGGPRAQYF
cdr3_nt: TGTGCCAGCAGCACGACAGGGGGACCCAGGGCCCAGTACTTC

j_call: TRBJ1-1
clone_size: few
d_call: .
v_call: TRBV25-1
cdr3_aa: CASSVQGYNTEAFF
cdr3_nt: TGTGCCAGCAGTGTCCAGGGGTATAACACTGAAGCTTTCTTT

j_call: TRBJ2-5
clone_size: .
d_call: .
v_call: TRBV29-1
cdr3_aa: CSVDAVQGTQYF
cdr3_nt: TGCAGCGTTGATGCCGTACAAGGGACCCAGTACTTC

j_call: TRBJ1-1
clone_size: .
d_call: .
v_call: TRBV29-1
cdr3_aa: CSVGDTEAFF
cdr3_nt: TGCAGCGTGGGGGACACTGAAGCTTTCTTT

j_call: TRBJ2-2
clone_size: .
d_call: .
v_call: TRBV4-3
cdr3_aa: CASSHPTGELFF
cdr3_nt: TGCGCCAGCAGCCACCCCACCGGGGAGCTGTTTTTT

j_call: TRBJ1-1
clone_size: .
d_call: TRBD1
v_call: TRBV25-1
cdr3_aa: CASSGQTNTEAFF
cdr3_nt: TGTGCCAGTTCGGGACAGACGAACACTGAAGCTTTCTTT

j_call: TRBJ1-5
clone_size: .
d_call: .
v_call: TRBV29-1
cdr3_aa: CSVANGNQPQHF
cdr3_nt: TGCAGCGTAGCGAACGGCAATCAGCCCCAGCATTTT

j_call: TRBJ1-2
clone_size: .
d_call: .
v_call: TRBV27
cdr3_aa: CASRALGQTLYGYTF
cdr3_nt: TGTGCCAGCAGGGCCCTCGGACAGACTCTCTATGGCTACACCTTC

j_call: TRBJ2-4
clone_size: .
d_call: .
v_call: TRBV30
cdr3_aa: CAWSVGGPGGDIQYF
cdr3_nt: TGTGCCTGGAGTGTAGGGGGTCCGGGAGGAGACATTCAGTACTTC

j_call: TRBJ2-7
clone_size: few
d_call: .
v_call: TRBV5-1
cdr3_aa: CASSTGPQAGEQYF
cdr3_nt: TGCGCCAGCAGCACGGGACCCCAGGCAGGCGAGCAGTACTTC

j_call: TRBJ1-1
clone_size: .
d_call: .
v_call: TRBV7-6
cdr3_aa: CASSLDPGGEAFF
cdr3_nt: TGTGCCAGCAGCTTAGACCCGGGGGGGGAAGCTTTCTTT

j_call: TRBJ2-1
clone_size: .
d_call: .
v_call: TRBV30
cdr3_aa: CAWGPRGNEQFF
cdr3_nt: TGTGCCTGGGGCCCCCGGGGGAATGAGCAGTTCTTC

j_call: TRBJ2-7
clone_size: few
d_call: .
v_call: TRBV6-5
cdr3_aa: CATTDTYEQYF
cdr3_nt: TGTGCCACCACCGATACCTACGAGCAGTACTTC

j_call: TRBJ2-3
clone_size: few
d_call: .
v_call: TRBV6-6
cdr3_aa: CASSSTDTQYF
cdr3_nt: TGTGCCAGCAGTAGCACAGATACGCAGTATTTT

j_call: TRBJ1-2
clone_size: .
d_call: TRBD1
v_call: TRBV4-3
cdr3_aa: CASSQAVPGQGASYGYTF
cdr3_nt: TGCGCCAGCAGCCAAGCCGTACCGGGACAGGGGGCGAGTTATGGCTACACCTTC

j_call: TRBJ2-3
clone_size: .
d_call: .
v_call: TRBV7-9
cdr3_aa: CASSLADTQYF
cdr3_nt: TGTGCCAGCAGCTTAGCAGATACGCAGTATTTT

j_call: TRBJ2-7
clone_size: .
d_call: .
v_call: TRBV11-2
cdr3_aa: CASSLGQGAHEQYF
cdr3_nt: TGTGCCAGCAGCTTAGGCCAGGGAGCCCACGAGCAGTACTTC

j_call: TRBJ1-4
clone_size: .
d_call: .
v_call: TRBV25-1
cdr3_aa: CASSPQVGTNEKLFF
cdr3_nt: TGTGCCAGCAGTCCCCAGGTGGGAACTAATGAAAAACTGTTTTTT

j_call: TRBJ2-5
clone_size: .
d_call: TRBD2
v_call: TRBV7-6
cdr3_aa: CASSFELAGAFRETQYF
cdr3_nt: TGTGCCAGCAGCTTTGAACTAGCGGGGGCCTTCCGTGAGACCCAGTACTTC

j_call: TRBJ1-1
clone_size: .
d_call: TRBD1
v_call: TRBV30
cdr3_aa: CAWGAGTGSLAFF
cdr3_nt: TGTGCCTGGGGGGCCGGGACAGGGTCTTTGGCTTTCTTT

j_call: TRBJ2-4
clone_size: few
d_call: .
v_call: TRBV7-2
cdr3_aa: CASSDRSKNIQYF
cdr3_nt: TGTGCCAGCTCTGACAGGTCAAAAAACATTCAGTACTTC

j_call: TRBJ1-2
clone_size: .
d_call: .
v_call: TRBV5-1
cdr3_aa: CASSLRASNYGYTF
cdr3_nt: TGCGCCAGCAGCTTGCGGGCCTCGAACTATGGCTACACCTTC

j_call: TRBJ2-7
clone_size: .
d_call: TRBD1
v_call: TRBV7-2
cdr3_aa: CASSSDRAARLEYF
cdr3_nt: TGTGCCAGCAGCTCAGACAGGGCTGCCAGGTTGGAGTACTTC

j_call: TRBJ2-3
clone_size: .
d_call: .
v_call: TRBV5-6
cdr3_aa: CASSLEGRGTDTQYF
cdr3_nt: TGTGCCAGCAGCTTGGAGGGGCGGGGCACAGATACGCAGTATTTT

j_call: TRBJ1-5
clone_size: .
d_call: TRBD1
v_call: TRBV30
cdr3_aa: CAWSANRGLGSNQPQHF
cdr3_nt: TGTGCCTGGAGTGCGAACAGGGGGCTGGGGAGCAATCAGCCCCAGCATTTT

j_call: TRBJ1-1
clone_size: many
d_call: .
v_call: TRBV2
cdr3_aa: CASSAPNTEAFF
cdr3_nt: TGTGCCAGCAGTGCACCGAACACTGAAGCTTTCTTT

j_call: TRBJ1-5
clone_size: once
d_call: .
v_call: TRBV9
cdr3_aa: CASSGNGGRQPQHF
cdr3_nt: TGTGCCAGCAGCGGCAATGGGGGAAGGCAGCCCCAGCATTTT

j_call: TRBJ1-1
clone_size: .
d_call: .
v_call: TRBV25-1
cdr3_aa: CASKPLTGVAEAFF
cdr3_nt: TGTGCCAGCAAACCATTGACCGGGGTGGCTGAAGCTTTCTTT

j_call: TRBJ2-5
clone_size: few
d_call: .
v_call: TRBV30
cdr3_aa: CAWSLKQQETQYF
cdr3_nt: TGTGCCTGGAGCCTGAAACAGCAAGAGACCCAGTACTTC

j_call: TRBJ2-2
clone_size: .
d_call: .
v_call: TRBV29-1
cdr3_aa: CSVEDRKELFF
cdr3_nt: TGCAGCGTTGAAGATAGGAAGGAGCTGTTTTTT

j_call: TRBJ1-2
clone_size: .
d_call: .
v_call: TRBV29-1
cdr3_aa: CSVGQLANYGYTF
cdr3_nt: TGCAGCGTTGGGCAGTTAGCTAACTATGGCTACACCTTC

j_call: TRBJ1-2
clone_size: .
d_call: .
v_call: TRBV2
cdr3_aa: CASSEPGYTF
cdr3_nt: TGTGCCAGCAGCGAGCCTGGCTACACCTTC

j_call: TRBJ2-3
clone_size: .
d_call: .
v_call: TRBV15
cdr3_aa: CATSRDPLSTDTQYF
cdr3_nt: TGTGCCACCAGCAGGGATCCACTAAGCACAGATACGCAGTATTTT

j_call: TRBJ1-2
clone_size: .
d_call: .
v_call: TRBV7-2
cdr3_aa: CASSPRGGANYGYTF
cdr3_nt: TGTGCCAGCAGCCCCCGCGGGGGCGCTAACTATGGCTACACCTTC

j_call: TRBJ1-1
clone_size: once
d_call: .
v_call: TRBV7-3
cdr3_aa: CASSPGPANTEAFF
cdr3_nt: TGTGCCAGCAGCCCGGGTCCGGCAAACACTGAAGCTTTCTTT

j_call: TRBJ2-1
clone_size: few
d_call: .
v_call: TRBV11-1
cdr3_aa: CASSLDPTGGDEQFF
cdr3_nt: TGTGCCAGCAGCTTAGATCCAACCGGGGGCGATGAGCAGTTCTTC

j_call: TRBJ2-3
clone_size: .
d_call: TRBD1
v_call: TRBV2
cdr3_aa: CASSSTGVYQDTQYF
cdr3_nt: TGTGCCAGCAGCTCGACAGGGGTTTATCAAGATACGCAGTATTTT

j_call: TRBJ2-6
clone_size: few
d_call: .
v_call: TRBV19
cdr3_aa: CASRGSGPGANVLTF
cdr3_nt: TGTGCCAGTAGGGGTTCAGGGCCTGGGGCCAACGTCCTGACTTTC

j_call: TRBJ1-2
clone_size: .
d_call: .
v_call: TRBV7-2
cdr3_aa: CASSPTERTRTF
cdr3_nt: TGTGCCAGCAGCCCCACGGAGCGAACTAGGACCTTC

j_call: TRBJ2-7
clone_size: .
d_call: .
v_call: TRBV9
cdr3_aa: CASSVAAIYEQYF
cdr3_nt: TGTGCCAGCAGCGTAGCCGCAATCTACGAGCAGTACTTC

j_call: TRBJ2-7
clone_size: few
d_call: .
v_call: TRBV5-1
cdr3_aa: CASSLASDNYEQYF
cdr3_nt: TGCGCCAGCAGCTTGGCATCGGACAACTACGAGCAGTACTTC

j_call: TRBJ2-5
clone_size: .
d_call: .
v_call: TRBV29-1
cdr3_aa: CSVPMGGGQETQYF
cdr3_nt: TGCAGCGTTCCAATGGGCGGCGGGCAAGAGACCCAGTACTTC

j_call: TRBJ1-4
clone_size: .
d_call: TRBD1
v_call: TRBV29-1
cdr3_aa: CSAGTANEKLFF
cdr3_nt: TGCAGCGCGGGGACAGCTAATGAAAAACTGTTTTTT

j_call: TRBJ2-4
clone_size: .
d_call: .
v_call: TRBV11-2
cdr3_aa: CASSLQQNIQYF
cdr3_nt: TGTGCCAGCAGCCTACAACAAAACATTCAGTACTTC

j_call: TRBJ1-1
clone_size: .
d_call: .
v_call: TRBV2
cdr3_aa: CASRPGLRDTEAFF
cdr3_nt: TGTGCCAGCAGGCCGGGACTAAGAGACACTGAAGCTTTCTTT

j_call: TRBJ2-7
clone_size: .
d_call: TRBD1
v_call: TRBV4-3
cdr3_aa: CASSQSGQAYEQYF
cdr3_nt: TGCGCCAGCAGCCAATCGGGACAGGCCTACGAGCAGTACTTC

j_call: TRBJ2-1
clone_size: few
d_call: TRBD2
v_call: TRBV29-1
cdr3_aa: CSVEGTSGGYNEQFF
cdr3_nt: TGCAGCGTTGAAGGGACTAGCGGGGGGTACAATGAGCAGTTCTTC

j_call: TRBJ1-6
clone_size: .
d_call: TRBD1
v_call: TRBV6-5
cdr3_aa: CASGPDRGSSPLHF
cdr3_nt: TGTGCCAGCGGTCCGGACAGGGGGAGTTCGCCCCTCCACTTT